The source of this T cell receptor beta chain is a study of OX40 agonist ivuxolimab in advanced cancers. The method was immunoSEQ multiplex PCR; TCRdb's version includes in-frame clones alone and lacks a portion of them. The repertoire includes 20,000 to 25,000 clones, around 86% of them detected once, and 21% sits in the top ten. The CDR3 totals 15 residues. V lost 6 bases to trimming and J lost 2 bases; unmatched junction nucleotides: 6. CDR1 MDHEN and CDR2 SYDVKM come from the germline V gene. The sequences come from CD4+ or CD8+ T cells sorted from blood, collected in a trial of the OX40 agonist ivuxolimab. The chain carries TRBV28 and TRBJ2-7; the match to TRBD2 covers 11 bases. The clonotype was recovered from an adult with an advanced solid tumor such as melanoma, head and neck, liver or kidney cancer. CDR3 sequence reads: CASSLGTSGPYEQYF. In nucleotides, the CDR3 is TGTGCCAGCAGCCTGGGGACTAGCGGCCCCTACGAGCAGTACTTC.